Presented here are 5 T cell receptor beta chains from one specimen sequenced in a study of control samples from healthy donors and cancer patients. The repertoire was sequenced with immunoSEQ multiplex PCR; TCRdb's copy has only in-frame clones and lacks some. The table lists about 150,000 clones, approximately 96% of them singletons. Material for sequencing was blood. The receptor source for this set is a man aged 40-55 years in good health.

The rearrangement uses TRBV10-3 and TRBJ1-2; 8 bases match TRBD1. V gave up 2 bases and J gave up 4 bases; unmatched junction bases: 0. The V gene's germline CDR1 is ENHRY and CDR2 SYGVKD. The length of the CDR3 is 13 residues. The CDR3 sequence is CAISETGGYGYTF. DNA of the CDR3: TGTGCCATCAGTGAGACAGGGGGCTATGGCTACACCTTC.

The V and J genes are TRBV5-1 and TRBJ1-5; 9 nucleotides align to TRBD1. V was clipped by 4 bases and J by 6 bases; unmatched bases: 8. This CDR3 contains 15 residues. Germline CDR1 reads SGHRS; CDR2 reads YFSETQ. CDR3 sequence (DNA): TGCGCCAGCAGCGCCGGGACAGGGTCGGGTCAGCCCCAGCATTTT. Its translation is CASSAGTGSGQPQHF.

V and J are TRBV21-1 and TRBJ1-6; the table's D call, TRBD1, was not checked against the DNA. TRBV21-1 is tagged as a pseudogene. The CDR3 runs 14 residues. The CDR3 nucleotides are TGTGCCAGCAGCTCGGACAGTCGTAATTCACCCCTCCACTTT. This encodes CASSSDSRNSPLHF.

The rearrangement joins TRBV2 to TRBJ2-5, with TRBD2 as a possible D gene (5 bases). Germline V CDR1 and CDR2: SNHLY, FYNNEI. The CDR3 spans 13 residues. With 5 bases removed from V and 4 bases from J, the gap between germline ends came to 11 bases. The CDR3 nucleotides are TGTGCCAGCAGTCAGGACTCTGGAGAGACCCAGTACTTC. This encodes CASSQDSGETQYF.

The rearrangement links TRBV7-2 to TRBJ1-5, with D possibly matching TRBD1 (5 bases). Trimming shortened V by 5 bases and J by 0 bases, and 5 bases separated the two germline ends. CDR1 and CDR2 (germline): SGHTA, FQGNSA. The CDR3 runs 13 residues. Written as DNA, the CDR3 is TGTGCCAGCAGCGGGGGTAGCAATCAGCCCCAGCATTTT. It specifies CASSGGSNQPQHF. The whole variable domain, filled in from reference TRBV7-2 and TRBJ1-5, reads GAGVSQSPSNKVTEKGKDVELRCDPISGHTALYWYRQSLGQGLEFLIYFQGNSAPDKSGLPSDRFSAERTGGSVSTLTIQRTQQEDSAVYLCASSGGSNQPQHFGDGTRLSIL.